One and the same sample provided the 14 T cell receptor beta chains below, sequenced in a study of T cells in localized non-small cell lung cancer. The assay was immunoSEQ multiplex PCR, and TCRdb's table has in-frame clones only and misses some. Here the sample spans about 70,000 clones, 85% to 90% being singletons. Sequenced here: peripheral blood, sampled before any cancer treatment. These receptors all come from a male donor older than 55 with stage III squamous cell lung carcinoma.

The CDR3 reads CASSAGTASNQPQHF. Here the CDR3 DNA reads TGCGCCAGCAGCGCAGGGACAGCAAGTAATCAGCCCCAGCATTTT. The chain joins TRBV5-1 to TRBJ1-5, with 7 positions matching TRBD1. CDR1 is SGHRS and CDR2 is YFSETQ in the germline V gene. V trimming: 4 bases; J trimming: 4 bases; junction bases outside the gene matches: 8. The CDR3 is made up of 15 amino acids.

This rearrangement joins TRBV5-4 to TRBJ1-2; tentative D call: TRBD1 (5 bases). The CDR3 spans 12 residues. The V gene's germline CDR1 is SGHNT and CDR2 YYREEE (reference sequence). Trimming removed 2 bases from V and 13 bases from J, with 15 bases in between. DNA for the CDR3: TGTGCCAGCAGCTTAACTGGGACGTCGGGCACCTTC. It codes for CASSLTGTSGTF.

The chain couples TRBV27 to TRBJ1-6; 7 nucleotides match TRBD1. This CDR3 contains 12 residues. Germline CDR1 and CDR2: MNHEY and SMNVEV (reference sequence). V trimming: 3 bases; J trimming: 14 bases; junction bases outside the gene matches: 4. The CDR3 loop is CASSFADRTLHF. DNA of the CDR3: TGTGCCAGCAGTTTCGCGGACAGGACCCTCCACTTT.

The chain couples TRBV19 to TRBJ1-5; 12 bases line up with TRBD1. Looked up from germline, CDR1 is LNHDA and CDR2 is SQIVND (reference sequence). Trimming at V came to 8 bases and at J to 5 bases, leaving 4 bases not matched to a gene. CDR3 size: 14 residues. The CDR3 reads CASRDRGPHQPQHF. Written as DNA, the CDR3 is TGTGCCAGTCGGGACAGGGGGCCACATCAGCCCCAGCATTTT.

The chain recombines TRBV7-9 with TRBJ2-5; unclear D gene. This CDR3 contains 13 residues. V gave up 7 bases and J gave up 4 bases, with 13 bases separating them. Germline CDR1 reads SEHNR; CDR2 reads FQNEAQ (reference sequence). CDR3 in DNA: TGTGCCAGCACCCCACTGGCCCCAGAGACCCAGTACTTC. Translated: CASTPLAPETQYF.

CDR3 sequence: CASSLVQGGTDTQYF. CDR3 in DNA: TGTGCCAGCAGCTTAGTACAGGGCGGCACAGATACGCAGTATTTT. The rearrangement uses TRBV11-2 and TRBJ2-3; possible D gene TRBD1, 6 bases. V dropped 1 base and J dropped 1 base, with 9 bases sitting between them. CDR3 length: 15 residues. Per germline, CDR1 SGHAT and CDR2 FQNNGV. Complete variable domain (other parts from reference TRBV11-2 and TRBJ2-3): EAGVAQSPRYKIIEKRQSVAFWCNPISGHATLYWYQQILGQGPKLLIQFQNNGVVDDSQLPKDRFSAERLKGVDSTLKIQPAKLEDSAVYLCASSLVQGGTDTQYFGPGTRLTVL.

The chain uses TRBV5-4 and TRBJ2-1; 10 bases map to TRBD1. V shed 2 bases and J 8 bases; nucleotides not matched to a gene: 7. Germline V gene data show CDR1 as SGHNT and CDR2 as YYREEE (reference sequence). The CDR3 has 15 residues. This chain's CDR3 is CASSFRQGAAYEQFF. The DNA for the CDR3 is TGTGCCAGCAGCTTCAGACAGGGGGCTGCGTATGAGCAGTTCTTC.

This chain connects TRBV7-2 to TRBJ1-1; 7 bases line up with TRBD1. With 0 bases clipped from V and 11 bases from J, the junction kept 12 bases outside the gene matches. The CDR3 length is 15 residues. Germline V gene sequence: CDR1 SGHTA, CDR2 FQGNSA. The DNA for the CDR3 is TGTGCCAGCAGCTTAGCTATATCCCAGGGGGGAAAGGCTTTCTTT. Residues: CASSLAISQGGKAFF.

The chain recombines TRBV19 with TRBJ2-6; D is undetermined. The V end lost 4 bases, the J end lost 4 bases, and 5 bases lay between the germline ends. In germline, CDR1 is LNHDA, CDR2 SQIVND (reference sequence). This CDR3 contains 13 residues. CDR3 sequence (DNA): TGTGCCAGTAGTAATCCCGGGGCCAACGTCCTGACTTTC. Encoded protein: CASSNPGANVLTF.

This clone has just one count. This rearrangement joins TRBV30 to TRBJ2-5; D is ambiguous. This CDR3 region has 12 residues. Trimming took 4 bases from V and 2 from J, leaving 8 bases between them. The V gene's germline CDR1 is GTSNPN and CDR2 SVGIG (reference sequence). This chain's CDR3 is CAWNPRQETQYF. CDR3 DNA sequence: TGTGCCTGGAACCCCCGGCAAGAGACCCAGTACTTC.

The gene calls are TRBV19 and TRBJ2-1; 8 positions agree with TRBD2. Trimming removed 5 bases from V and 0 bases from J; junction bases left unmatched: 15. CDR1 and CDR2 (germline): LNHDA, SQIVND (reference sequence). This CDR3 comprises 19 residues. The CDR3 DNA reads TGTGCCAGTAGTCGGCCGCGACGGGGGGGCCATAGCTCCTACAATGAGCAGTTCTTC. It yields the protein CASSRPRRGGHSSYNEQFF.

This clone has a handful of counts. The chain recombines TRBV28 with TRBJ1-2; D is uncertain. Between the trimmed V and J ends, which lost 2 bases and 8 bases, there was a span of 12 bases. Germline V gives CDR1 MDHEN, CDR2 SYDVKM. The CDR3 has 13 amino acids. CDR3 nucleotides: TGTGCCAGCAGTTTAGGACGAGGAGACGGCTACACCTTC. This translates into CASSLGRGDGYTF.

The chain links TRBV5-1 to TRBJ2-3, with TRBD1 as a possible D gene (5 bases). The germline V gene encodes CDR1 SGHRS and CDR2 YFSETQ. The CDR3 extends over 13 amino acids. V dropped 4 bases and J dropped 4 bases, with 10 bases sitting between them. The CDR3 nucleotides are TGCGCCAGCAGCCCTGCAGGGCCAGATACGCAGTATTTT. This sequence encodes CASSPAGPDTQYF.

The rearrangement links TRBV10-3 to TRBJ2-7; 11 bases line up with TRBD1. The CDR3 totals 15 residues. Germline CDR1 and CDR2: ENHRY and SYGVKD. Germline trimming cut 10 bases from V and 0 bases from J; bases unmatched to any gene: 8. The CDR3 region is CATRTGTGGSYEQYV. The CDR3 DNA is TGTGCCACCCGGACAGGGACAGGGGGCTCCTACGAGCAGTACGTC.